Sequencing of this T cell receptor beta chain was carried out in a study of cytomegalovirus exposure and HLA in healthy donors. Only in-frame clones appear in the TCRdb table, and some are missing; sequencing was by immunoSEQ multiplex PCR. The table has about 120,000 clones, roughly nine tenths seen once. Trimming took 10 bases from V and 0 from J, leaving 13 bases between them. The CDR3 has 14 residues. Germline CDR1 MNHNS, CDR2 SASEGT. Only a few counts were recorded for this clone. Sequencing input: PBMCs. The chain employs TRBV6-1 and TRBJ1-5; D remains ambiguous. The source is a woman aged 18 to 35 in good health and CMV-seronegative. The CDR3 protein is CATQLEFSNQPQHF. As DNA, the CDR3 is TGTGCCACCCAACTGGAGTTTAGCAATCAGCCCCAGCATTTT.